This TCR beta chain was captured in a study of CD8 T cells in Susac syndrome. Study details: Patients with Susac syndrome were, at the time of blood collection, therapy-naive, maintained on corticosteroids, or maintained on intravenous immunoglobulin alone.

The CD8+ and CD4+ T cells were negatively isolated, with the TEMRA cells enriched by FACS. Concerning this clonotype itself: What it binds is unknown.

The RNA input was about 0.5 to 1 ug, and it was reverse transcribed with random hexamers. A multiplex approach, immunoSEQ multiplex PCR, amplified TCR beta CDR3 across 54 Vbeta and 13 Jbeta. TCRdb redid the calling of the immunoSEQ multiplex PCR reads with MiXCR, one entry per CDR3 protein. The repertoire holds 80,000 or so distinct CDR3 sequences, with approximately 96% as singletons. Overall study results and limits: CD8+ clones in Susac expanded most in TEMRA cells and active patients.

The germline V gene has CDR1 SGHTA and CDR2 FQGNSA. The V segment lost 5 bases and the J segment 12 bases; nucleotides outside the gene matches: 11. This CDR3 is built from 14 residues. Specimen: CD8+ T cells from PBMCs. The TCR comes from a human donor with Susac syndrome. The genes are TRBV7-2 and TRBJ2-5, with TRBD2 matching over 11 bases. CDR3 bases: TGTGCCAGCAGCCCCAAGACTAGCGGGGAGGTCGAGTACTTC. Protein: CASSPKTSGEVEYF. The variable domain in full, with the rest retrieved from reference TRBV7-2 and TRBJ2-5, is GAGVSQSPSNKVTEKGKDVELRCDPISGHTALYWYRQSLGQGLEFLIYFQGNSAPDKSGLPSDRFSAERTGGSVSTLTIQRTQQEDSAVYLCASSPKTSGEVEYFGPGTRLLVL.